These 9 T cell receptor beta chains came from one sample sequenced in a study of regulatory T cells in long-lasting Graves disease. For TCR beta, libraries came from iRepertoire HTBI primers and Arm-PCR of CDR3 regions. TCRdb independently ran MiXCR on the multiplex PCR reads; one entry per CDR3 protein. The table has about 430,000 distinct CDR3 sequences, over 20% seen once; the top ten hold 13% to 15%. Time point specified: persistent/refractory GD, antithyroid drugs over 5 years with positive TRAb. PBMCs were the source of the RNA used for TCR sequencing. This specimen was peripheral blood mononuclear cells (PBMCs), taken when the disease was refractory, from a patient treated with antithyroid drugs. All receptors come from a female donor with Graves disease.

As to this clonotype: Possible read error: a much larger clone is one base away. V usage is TRBV28 and J usage is TRBJ2-5, with D hard to call. The CDR3 runs to 13 residues. Looked up from germline, CDR1 is MDHEN and CDR2 is SYDVKM. CDR3 residues: CAGSPPPRETQYF. The CDR3, as DNA: TGTGCCGGCAGCCCGCCCCCCCGAGAGACCCAGTACTTC.

This clonotype was detected many times. The rearrangement joins TRBV28 to TRBJ1-2, with D uncertain. Germline CDR1 is MDHEN and CDR2 is SYDVKM. The length of the CDR3 is 13 residues. V lost 5 bases and J 2 bases, leaving 9 bases between the germline ends. CDR3 residues: CASSPTPNYGYTF. The CDR3 DNA sequence: TGTGCCAGCAGTCCGACCCCCAACTATGGCTACACCTTC.

This clonotype has only a few counts. The chain has TRBV12-3 or TRBV12-4 and TRBJ1-2; D is unresolved. Deletions cut 6 bases from V and 6 bases from J, with 17 bases between. The CDR3 is 14 amino acids. DNA for the CDR3: TGTGCCAGCAGCCACAACCAGTTGATAGATGGCTACACCTTC. It yields the protein CASSHNQLIDGYTF.

A remark on this clonotype: This may arise from a read error, as a much more abundant clone is one base away. This rearrangement joins TRBV20-1 to TRBJ2-5; no clear D gene. Trimming stripped 3 bases from V and 4 bases from J, with 9 bases between. Germline CDR1 and CDR2: DFQATT and SNEGSKA (reference sequence). The length of the CDR3 is 12 residues. CDR3 amino acids: CSASPTGETQYF. CDR3 DNA sequence: TGCAGTGCTAGTCCAACGGGAGAGACCCAGTACTTC.

This clonotype has just a few counts. The V gene is TRBV4-2, the J gene TRBJ1-2, with D possibly TRBD1 on 5 matching bases. Between the trimmed V and J ends, which lost 1 base and 2 bases, there was a span of 8 bases. The CDR3 is made up of 14 amino acids. CDR1 is LGHNA, CDR2 YNFKEQ, per germline. CDR3 protein: CASSQGEGNYGYTF. The CDR3, as DNA: TGTGCCAGCAGCCAAGGAGAGGGGAACTATGGCTACACCTTC.

For this clonotype: This clone may be a read error of a much larger clone one base away. The final CDR3 position lacks the conserved phenylalanine or tryptophan, pointing to a likely read error. V gene TRBV7-8 combines with J gene TRBJ2-5; D is unresolved. CDR1 and CDR2 from the germline V gene are SGHVS and FQNEAQ. With 5 bases removed from V and 2 bases from J, the gap between germline ends came to 12 bases. The CDR3 covers 14 residues. Here the CDR3 DNA reads TGTGCCAGCAGCCCCCGGACGACTCAAGAGACCCAGTACTCC. Its protein product is CASSPRTTQETQYS.

This clonotype has only a few counts. This chain joins TRBV20-1 and TRBJ1-3, with D possibly matching TRBD1 (5 bases). The CDR3 is 12 residues long. CDR1 DFQATT and CDR2 SNEGSKA come from the germline V gene (reference sequence). Trimming removed 6 bases at V and 8 bases at J, with 14 bases between. CDR3 sequence (DNA): TGCAGTGCGGTGGTGATGGGGGACACCATATATTTT. Translated, it gives CSAVVMGDTIYF.

The chain recombines TRBV14 with TRBJ2-5, with D uncertain. CDR1 is SGHDN, CDR2 FVKESK, per germline. Trimming stripped 0 bases from V and 3 bases from J, with 14 bases between. The CDR3 covers 16 residues. The DNA for the CDR3 is TGTGCCAGCAGCCAAGATCTGGTACAGTGGAAAGAGACCCAGTACTTC. Amino acid sequence: CASSQDLVQWKETQYF.

This clonotype has more than one count but fewer than ten. The rearrangement links TRBV6-2 or TRBV6-3 to TRBJ2-2, with 10 bases lining up with TRBD1. The germline CDR1 and CDR2 sequences are MNHEY and SVGEGT. With 4 bases clipped from V and 5 bases from J, the junction kept 4 bases outside the gene matches. This CDR3 is built from 15 residues. The CDR3 here is CASSWRDRGTGELFF. DNA of the CDR3: TGTGCCAGCAGTTGGAGGGACAGGGGTACCGGGGAGCTGTTTTTT.